The sequence of this T cell receptor (beta chain) was determined in a study of cytomegalovirus exposure and HLA in healthy donors. The germline V gene encodes CDR1 SGDLS and CDR2 YYNGEE. This CDR3 has 16 residues. V lost 3 bases and J lost 4; bases outside the gene matches: 10. Clones were sequenced by immunoSEQ multiplex PCR, and TCRdb holds only the in-frame ones, with some missing. The sample lists 200,000 or so clones, about four fifths occurring once. Material: PBMCs. The clonotype comes from a young man in good health and CMV-seropositive. V and J are TRBV9 and TRBJ1-2, with 9 bases identical to TRBD1. CDR3 nucleotide sequence: TGTGCCAGCAGCGCACAGGTCACAGGGGGCGCCTATGGCTACACCTTC. Amino acid sequence: CASSAQVTGGAYGYTF.